Below are 21 T cell receptor beta chains sequenced from a single sample in a study of PD-1 blockade in mismatch repair-deficient tumors. Sequencing was performed with immunoSEQ multiplex PCR; in TCRdb, only in-frame clones are kept and a portion is missing. The sample includes 25,000 to 30,000 clones, about 81% seen only once; the top ten take about 2.7%. The input for sequencing was PBMCs, taken before pembrolizumab treatment. Every receptor here comes from an adult with mismatch repair-deficient cancer.

V is TRBV6-1 and J is TRBJ2-3; D might be TRBD1 (5 bases). V lost 6 bases, J lost 2 bases, and 12 bases lay in between. CDR1 is MNHNS and CDR2 is SASEGT in the germline V gene. CDR3 length: 14 amino acids. As DNA, the CDR3 is TGTGCCAGCAGAAGGGGTCTGAACACAGATACGCAGTATTTT. Translation gives CASRRGLNTDTQYF.

The rearrangement uses TRBV25-1 and TRBJ2-2, with D perhaps TRBD2 (6 bases). Trimming pared 0 bases from V and 4 bases from J, leaving 15 bases between. The CDR3 contains 17 residues. Germline CDR1 reads MGHDK; CDR2 reads SYGVNS. DNA for the CDR3: TGTGCCAGCAGTGAATACGGAGGGGTCGTCGGCACCGGGGAGCTGTTTTTT. Translated: CASSEYGGVVGTGELFF.

The chain employs TRBV5-1 and TRBJ2-3, with D perhaps TRBD1 (6 bases). V lost 1 base to trimming and J lost 5 bases, with 11 bases between them. CDR3 length: 14 residues. The germline CDR1 and CDR2 sequences are SGHRS and YFSETQ. The CDR3 loop reads CASSLQGRKDTQYF. In DNA, the CDR3 is TGCGCCAGCAGCTTGCAGGGGCGAAAAGATACGCAGTATTTT. The full variable domain, completed using reference TRBV5-1 and TRBJ2-3, is KAGVTQTPRYLIKTRGQQVTLSCSPISGHRSVSWYQQTPGQGLQFLFEYFSETQRNKGNFPGRFSGRQFSNSRSEMNVSTLELGDSALYLCASSLQGRKDTQYFGPGTRLTVL.

V usage is TRBV28 and J usage is TRBJ2-1; the match to TRBD2 covers 7 bases. The CDR3 has 14 amino acids. Germline V lookup: CDR1 MDHEN, CDR2 SYDVKM. The V gene end was trimmed by 6 bases and the J gene end by 6 bases; junction bases not matched to a gene: 8. DNA for the CDR3: TGTGCCAGCAGGCCAGCGGGAATGGGCAATGAGCAGTTCTTC. It specifies CASRPAGMGNEQFF.

The chain carries TRBV2 and TRBJ2-3; 7 positions agree with TRBD2. The CDR3 extends over 15 amino acids. Unmatched junction bases numbered 6, after V lost 3 bases and J lost 3 bases. The germline V gene has CDR1 SNHLY and CDR2 FYNNEI. In DNA form, the CDR3 reads TGTGCCAGCAGTGAGTCGGGGACTATTACAGATACGCAGTATTTT. This codes for CASSESGTITDTQYF.

The V and J genes are TRBV28 and TRBJ2-5; D is perhaps TRBD2 (6 bases). Trimming cost V 5 bases and J 2 bases, with 12 bases left between them. Germline V CDR1 and CDR2: MDHEN, SYDVKM. CDR3 size: 14 residues. The CDR3 nucleotides are TGTGCCAGCAGTCTTGGGGGGTGGCAAGAGACCCAGTACTTC. Translation gives CASSLGGWQETQYF. Filled out from reference TRBV28 and TRBJ2-5, the complete variable domain reads DVKVTQSSRYLVKRTGEKVFLECVQDMDHENMFWYRQDPGLGLRLIYFSYDVKMKEKGDIPEGYSVSREKKERFSLILESASTNQTSMYLCASSLGGWQETQYFGPGTRLLVL.

This chain joins TRBV9 and TRBJ1-1, with 12 bases that match TRBD1. Trimming at V came to 5 bases and at J to 3 bases, leaving 8 bases not matched to a gene. The CDR3 covers 16 residues. Looked up from germline, CDR1 is SGDLS and CDR2 is YYNGEE. This chain's CDR3 is CASSSPGQGAYTEAFF. Here the CDR3 DNA reads TGTGCCAGCAGTTCTCCGGGACAGGGGGCCTACACTGAAGCTTTCTTT.

The J gene is TRBJ1-5, the V gene TRBV7-7; TRBD1 aligns across 9 bases. The CDR3 is 15 amino acids. Trimming at V came to 6 bases and at J to 4 bases, leaving 7 bases not matched to a gene. CDR1 SSHAT and CDR2 FNYEAQ come from the germline V gene (reference sequence). The CDR3 is CASSRDRVGNQPQHF. DNA of the CDR3: TGTGCCAGCAGTCGGGACAGGGTGGGGAATCAGCCCCAGCATTTT.

The chain carries TRBV7-9 and TRBJ2-7; 7 bases align to TRBD1. Germline assignment: CDR1 SEHNR and CDR2 FQNEAQ (reference sequence). The CDR3 has 18 residues. The trim removed 5 bases at V and 0 bases at J, leaving 16 bases unmatched. CDR3 sequence reads: CASSGPVPGQDTSYEQYF. CDR3 sequence (DNA): TGTGCCAGCAGCGGTCCCGTTCCAGGACAGGATACCTCCTACGAGCAGTACTTC.

This rearrangement joins TRBV28 to TRBJ1-1; D is unclear. Trimming stripped 7 bases from V and 6 bases from J, with 15 bases between. Germline V gives CDR1 MDHEN, CDR2 SYDVKM. The CDR3 sequence is 13 residues long. For the CDR3, the DNA is TGTGCCAGCATCACGACTGAGGTCGCTGAAGCTTTCTTT. Protein sequence: CASITTEVAEAFF.

To note about this clone: Within the sample, other DNA sequences also encode this same CDR3. The chain combines TRBV18 with TRBJ1-2; D not certain. In germline, CDR1 is KGHSH, CDR2 LQKENI. The ends were cut back, 2 bases at V and 0 bases at J, with 13 bases in the middle. The CDR3 runs 16 residues. The CDR3 DNA sequence: TGTGCCAGCTCACCAGCGACCCGGGTTGCTAACTATGGCTACACCTTC. Its protein product is CASSPATRVANYGYTF.

This sequence joins TRBV6-5 and TRBJ1-1; D is perhaps TRBD1 (5 bases). The CDR3 contains 14 residues. V was cut by 0 bases and J by 5 bases, with 10 bases left in between. CDR1 is MNHEY, CDR2 SVGAGI, per germline. The CDR3 spells CASSYSPGPTEAFF. The CDR3 region has the DNA TGTGCCAGCAGTTACTCGCCAGGGCCTACTGAAGCTTTCTTT.

The chain combines TRBV2 with TRBJ2-5; D is uncertain. V dropped 7 bases and J dropped 5 bases, with 17 bases sitting between them. From germline, CDR1 is SNHLY and CDR2 FYNNEI. The CDR3 length is 14 residues. The CDR3, as DNA: TGTGCCAGCACCTTGACGGGTCTTAGGGAGACCCAGTACTTC. Translated: CASTLTGLRETQYF.

V usage is TRBV30 and J usage is TRBJ1-2; weak D call: TRBD1 (5 bases). From germline, CDR1 is GTSNPN and CDR2 SVGIG (reference sequence). This CDR3 contains 14 residues. The V gene lost 5 bases and the J gene lost 8 bases, with 21 bases spanning the gap. In nucleotides, the CDR3 is TGTGCCTGGTCGACTCGGGGGACGGCCGGAGGCTACACCTTC. It encodes CAWSTRGTAGGYTF.

The chain has TRBV7-2 and TRBJ1-1; D is perhaps TRBD1 (5 bases). V lost 2 bases and J lost 0, with 10 bases in between. Germline lookup yields CDR1 SGHTA and CDR2 FQGNSA. CDR3 length: 15 residues. The DNA for the CDR3 is TGTGCCAGCAGCTTAAGTGGACACCTGAACACTGAAGCTTTCTTT. As protein: CASSLSGHLNTEAFF.

This clone was recorded only once. The V call is TRBV28, the J call TRBJ1-4; possibly TRBD1 for D (5 bases). Deletions cut 6 bases from V and 7 bases from J, with 18 bases between. CDR3 length: 15 amino acids. CDR1 is MDHEN, CDR2 SYDVKM, per germline. The CDR3, as DNA: TGTGCCAGCAGGACGACCGGGACTGGGAGTGAAAAACTGTTTTTT. It encodes CASRTTGTGSEKLFF.

V usage is TRBV7-9 and J usage is TRBJ1-1, with TRBD1 as a possible D gene (5 bases). From germline, CDR1 is SEHNR and CDR2 FQNEAQ (reference sequence). V shed 3 bases and J shed 10 bases, with 15 bases lying between them. CDR3 size: 13 residues. DNA for the CDR3: TGTGCCAGCAGCTTCGGCACGGGGGAGGTAGCTTTCTTT. The encoded protein is CASSFGTGEVAFF.

This clone has only one observation. The CDR3 sequence: CASRAGTGNQPQHF. As DNA, the CDR3 is TGTGCCAGCAGAGCCGGGACAGGTAACCAGCCCCAGCATTTT. This sequence joins TRBV6-5 and TRBJ1-5, with 8 bases matching TRBD1. V shed 6 bases, J shed 7 bases, and the junction held 8 bases outside the gene matches. The CDR3 totals 14 residues. Per the germline V gene, CDR1 is MNHEY and CDR2 is SVGAGI.

The chain recombines TRBV28 with TRBJ1-1, with D perhaps TRBD1 (5 bases). Deletions cut 5 bases from V and 1 base from J, with 14 bases between. CDR3 length: 15 amino acids. Germline CDR1 reads MDHEN; CDR2 reads SYDVKM. The CDR3 DNA reads as TGTGCCAGCAGTCCGCCGGGAGGGGAGAACACTGAAGCTTTCTTT. It is translated as CASSPPGGENTEAFF.

This chain joins TRBV2 and TRBJ2-2; tentative D call: TRBD2 (6 bases). The germline V gene has CDR1 SNHLY and CDR2 FYNNEI. With 6 bases removed from V and 4 bases from J, the gap between germline ends came to 15 bases. The CDR3 covers 15 residues. In DNA form, the CDR3 reads TGTGCCAGCAGACCGGAGGGTGGGATCACCGGGGAGCTGTTTTTT. Protein product: CASRPEGGITGELFF.

This clone was observed once. The CDR3 DNA follows: TGTGCCAGCAGCAAAGCCCCTAGCGGGAGGGTCCCTACGGGGCAGTACTTC. Protein product: CASSKAPSGRVPTGQYF. The J gene is TRBJ2-7, the V gene TRBV21-1; the DNA was not used to check the table's D call, TRBD2. TRBV21-1 has pseudogene status. The CDR3 totals 17 residues.